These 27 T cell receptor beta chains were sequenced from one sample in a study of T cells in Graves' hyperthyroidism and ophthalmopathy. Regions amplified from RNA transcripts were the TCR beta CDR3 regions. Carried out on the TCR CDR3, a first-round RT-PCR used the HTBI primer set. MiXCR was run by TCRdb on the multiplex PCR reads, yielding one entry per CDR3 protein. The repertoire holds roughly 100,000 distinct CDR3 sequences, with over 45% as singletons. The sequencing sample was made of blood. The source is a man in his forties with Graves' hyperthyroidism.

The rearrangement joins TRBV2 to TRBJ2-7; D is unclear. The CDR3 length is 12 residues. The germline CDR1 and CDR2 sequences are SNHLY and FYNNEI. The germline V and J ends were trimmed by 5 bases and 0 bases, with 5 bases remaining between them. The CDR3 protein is CASSPISYEQYF. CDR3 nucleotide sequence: TGTGCCAGCAGTCCGATCTCCTACGAGCAGTACTTC.

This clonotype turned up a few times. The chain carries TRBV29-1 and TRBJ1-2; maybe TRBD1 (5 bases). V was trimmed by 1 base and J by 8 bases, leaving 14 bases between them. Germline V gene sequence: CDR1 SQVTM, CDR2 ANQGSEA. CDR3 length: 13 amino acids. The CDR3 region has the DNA TGCAGCGTTGAAGTAGCGGGGCCTAGGGGCTACACCTTC. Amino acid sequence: CSVEVAGPRGYTF.

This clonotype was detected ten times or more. CDR3 nucleotide sequence: TGCAGCGTCATCATTGAGACCCAGTACTTC. As protein: CSVIIETQYF. The chain employs TRBV29-1 and TRBJ2-5, with D hard to call. V was trimmed by 6 bases and J by 5 bases, leaving 7 bases between them. This CDR3 spans 10 amino acids. CDR1 is SQVTM, CDR2 ANQGSEA, per germline.

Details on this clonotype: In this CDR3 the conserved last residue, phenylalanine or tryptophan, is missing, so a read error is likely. The DNA for the CDR3 is TGTGCCAGCAGCAACCAGACAGGGGTTAAAAACATTCAGTACTGC. As protein: CASSNQTGVKNIQYC. The chain employs TRBV7-2 and TRBJ2-4; 8 bases map to TRBD1. From germline, CDR1 is SGHTA and CDR2 FQGNSA. The CDR3 is made up of 15 amino acids. With 5 bases clipped from V and 4 bases from J, the junction kept 7 bases outside the gene matches.

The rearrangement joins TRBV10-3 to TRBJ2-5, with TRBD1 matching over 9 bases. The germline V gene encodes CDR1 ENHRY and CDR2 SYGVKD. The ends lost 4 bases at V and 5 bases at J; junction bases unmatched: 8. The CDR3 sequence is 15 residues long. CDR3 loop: CAISVLQGATETQYF. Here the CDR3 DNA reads TGTGCCATCAGTGTGTTACAGGGGGCCACGGAGACCCAGTACTTC.

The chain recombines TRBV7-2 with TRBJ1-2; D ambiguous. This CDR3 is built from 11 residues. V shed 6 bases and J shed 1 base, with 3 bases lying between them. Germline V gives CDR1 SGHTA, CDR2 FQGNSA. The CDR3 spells CASRVNYGYTF. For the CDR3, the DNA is TGTGCCAGCAGAGTTAACTATGGCTACACCTTC.

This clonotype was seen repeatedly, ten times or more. For the CDR3, the DNA is TGTGCCAGCAGCTCCTCCCGACTGGCCGGGGAGCTGTTTTTT. This sequence encodes CASSSSRLAGELFF. V usage is TRBV7-3 and J usage is TRBJ2-2; D is unresolved. The germline gives CDR1 SGHTA, CDR2 FQGTGA. The CDR3 contains 14 residues. V was clipped by 4 bases and J by 6 bases, with 12 bases between them.

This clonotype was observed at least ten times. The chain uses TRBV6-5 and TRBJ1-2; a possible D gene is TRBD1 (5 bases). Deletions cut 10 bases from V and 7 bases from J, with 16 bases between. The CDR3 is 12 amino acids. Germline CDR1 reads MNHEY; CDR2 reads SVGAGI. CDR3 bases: TGTGCCACCCGAGGGACGACGGGTGGCTACACCTTC. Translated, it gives CATRGTTGGYTF.

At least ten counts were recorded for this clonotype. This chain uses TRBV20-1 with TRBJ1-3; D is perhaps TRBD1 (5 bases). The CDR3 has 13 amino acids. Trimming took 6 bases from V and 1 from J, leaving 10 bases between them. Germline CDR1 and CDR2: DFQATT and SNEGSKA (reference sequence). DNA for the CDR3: TGCAGTGCGAGGGACGAGTCTGGAAACACCATATATTTT. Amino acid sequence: CSARDESGNTIYF.

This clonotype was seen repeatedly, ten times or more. Written as DNA, the CDR3 is TGTGCCAGCAGTGCTGGACAAACCTATGGCTACACCTTC. Amino acid sequence: CASSAGQTYGYTF. This rearrangement joins TRBV2 to TRBJ1-2, with D perhaps TRBD1 (5 bases). Germline V gene data show CDR1 as SNHLY and CDR2 as FYNNEI. The V end was cut by 4 bases, the J end by 4 bases, with 10 bases between. The CDR3 loop spans 13 amino acids.

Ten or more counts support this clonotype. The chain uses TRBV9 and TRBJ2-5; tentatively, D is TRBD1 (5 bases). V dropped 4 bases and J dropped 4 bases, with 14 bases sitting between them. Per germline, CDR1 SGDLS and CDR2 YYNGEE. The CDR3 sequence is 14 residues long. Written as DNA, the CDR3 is TGTGCCAGCAGCCCCCGGATTCAGGGAGAGACCCAGTACTTC. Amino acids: CASSPRIQGETQYF.

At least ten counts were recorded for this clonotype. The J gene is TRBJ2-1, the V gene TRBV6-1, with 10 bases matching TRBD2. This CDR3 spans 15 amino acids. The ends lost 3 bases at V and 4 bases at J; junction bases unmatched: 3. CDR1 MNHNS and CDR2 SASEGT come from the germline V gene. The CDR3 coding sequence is TGTGCCAGCAGTGACGGACTAGCGGATTACAATGAGCAGTTCTTC. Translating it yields CASSDGLADYNEQFF.

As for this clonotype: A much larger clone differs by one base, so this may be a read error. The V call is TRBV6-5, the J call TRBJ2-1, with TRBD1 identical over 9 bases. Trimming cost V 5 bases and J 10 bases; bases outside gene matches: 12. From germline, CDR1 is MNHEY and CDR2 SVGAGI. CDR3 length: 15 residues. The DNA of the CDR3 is TGTGCCAGCAGTAAAACAGGGGGCTGGTCCTACGAGCAGTTCTTC. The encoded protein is CASSKTGGWSYEQFF.

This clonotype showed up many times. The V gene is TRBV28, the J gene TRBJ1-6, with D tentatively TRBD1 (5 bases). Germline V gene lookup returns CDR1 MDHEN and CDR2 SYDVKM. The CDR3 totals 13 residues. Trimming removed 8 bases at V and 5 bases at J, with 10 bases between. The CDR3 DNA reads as TGTGCCAGCTTGGGACGGAATAATTCACCCCTCCACTTT. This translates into CASLGRNNSPLHF.

The chain's CDR3 is CSAVRQTYGYTF. In DNA form, the CDR3 reads TGCAGTGCTGTCAGACAGACCTATGGCTACACCTTC. The chain combines TRBV20-1 with TRBJ1-2, with a possible D match to TRBD1 (5 bases). CDR1 is DFQATT, CDR2 SNEGSKA, per germline (reference sequence). The V and J ends lost 5 bases and 4 bases respectively, with 11 bases between them. This CDR3 comprises 12 residues.

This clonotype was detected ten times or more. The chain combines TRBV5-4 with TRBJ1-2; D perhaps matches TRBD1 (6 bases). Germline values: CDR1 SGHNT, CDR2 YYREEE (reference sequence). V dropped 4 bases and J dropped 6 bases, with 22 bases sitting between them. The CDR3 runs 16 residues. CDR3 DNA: TGTGCCAGCAGCCGCGCGGCAGGGCAGGGGAGCGATGGCTACACCTTC. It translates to CASSRAAGQGSDGYTF.

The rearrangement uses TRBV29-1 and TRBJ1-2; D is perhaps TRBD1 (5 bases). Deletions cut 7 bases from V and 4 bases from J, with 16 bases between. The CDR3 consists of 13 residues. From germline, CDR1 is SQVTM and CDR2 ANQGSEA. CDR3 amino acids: CSGGGGRGYGYTF. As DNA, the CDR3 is TGCAGCGGCGGGGGGGGGAGAGGCTATGGCTACACCTTC.

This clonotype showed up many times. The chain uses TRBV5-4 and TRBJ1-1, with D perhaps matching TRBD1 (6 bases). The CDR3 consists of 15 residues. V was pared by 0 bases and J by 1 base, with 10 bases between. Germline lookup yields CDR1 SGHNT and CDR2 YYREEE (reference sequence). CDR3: CASSLGGGRNTEAFF. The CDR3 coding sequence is TGTGCCAGCAGCTTGGGTGGGGGCCGGAACACTGAAGCTTTCTTT.

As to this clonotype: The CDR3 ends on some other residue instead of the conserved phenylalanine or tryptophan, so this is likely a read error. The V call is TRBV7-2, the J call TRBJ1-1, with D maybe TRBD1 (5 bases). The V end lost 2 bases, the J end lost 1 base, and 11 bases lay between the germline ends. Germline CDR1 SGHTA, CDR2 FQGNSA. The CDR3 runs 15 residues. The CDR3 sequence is CASSLPTVTNTEAFI. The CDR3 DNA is TGTGCCAGCAGCTTACCGACAGTTACGAACACTGAAGCTTTCATT.

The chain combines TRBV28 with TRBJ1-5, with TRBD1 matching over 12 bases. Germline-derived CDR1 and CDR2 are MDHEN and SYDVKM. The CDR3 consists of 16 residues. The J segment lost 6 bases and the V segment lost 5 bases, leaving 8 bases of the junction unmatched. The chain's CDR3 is CASSPWGTGGVQPQHF. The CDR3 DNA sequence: TGTGCCAGCAGTCCTTGGGGGACAGGGGGCGTTCAGCCCCAGCATTTT.

CDR3 bases: TGTGCCAGCAGTACGACAGGGACTAGCGGAGCTAGCACAGATACGCAGTATTTT. Amino acids: CASSTTGTSGASTDTQYF. The chain recombines TRBV7-2 with TRBJ2-3; the match to TRBD2 covers 11 bases. CDR3 length equals 18 residues. Unmatched junction bases numbered 11, after V lost 6 bases and J lost 0 bases. Germline V gives CDR1 SGHTA, CDR2 FQGNSA.

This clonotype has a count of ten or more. This CDR3 reads CSARVHRSSYNEQFF. CDR3 sequence (DNA): TGCAGTGCTAGAGTCCACAGGAGCTCCTACAATGAGCAGTTCTTC. V usage is TRBV20-1 and J usage is TRBJ2-1; perhaps TRBD1 as D (5 bases). The CDR3 length is 15 residues. V was clipped by 1 base and J by 0 bases, with 10 bases between them. Germline lookup yields CDR1 DFQATT and CDR2 SNEGSKA (reference sequence).

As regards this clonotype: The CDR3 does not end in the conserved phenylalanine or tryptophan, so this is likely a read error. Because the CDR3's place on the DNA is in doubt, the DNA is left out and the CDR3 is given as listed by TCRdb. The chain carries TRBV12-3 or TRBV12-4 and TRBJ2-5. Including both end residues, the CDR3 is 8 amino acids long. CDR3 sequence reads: CASSGSGS.

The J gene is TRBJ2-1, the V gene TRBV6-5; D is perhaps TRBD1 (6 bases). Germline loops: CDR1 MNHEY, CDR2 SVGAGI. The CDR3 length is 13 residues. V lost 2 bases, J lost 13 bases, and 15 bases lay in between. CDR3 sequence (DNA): TGTGCCAGCAGTTACCAAAGACAGGTTAGCCAGTTCTTC. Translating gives CASSYQRQVSQFF.

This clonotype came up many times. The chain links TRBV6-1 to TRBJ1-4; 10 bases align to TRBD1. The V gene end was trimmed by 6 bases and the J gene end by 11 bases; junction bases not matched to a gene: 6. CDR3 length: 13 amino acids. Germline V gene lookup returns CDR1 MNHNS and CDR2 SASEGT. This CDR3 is CASRDRGFVKLFF. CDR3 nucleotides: TGTGCCAGCAGGGACAGGGGGTTCGTTAAACTGTTTTTT.

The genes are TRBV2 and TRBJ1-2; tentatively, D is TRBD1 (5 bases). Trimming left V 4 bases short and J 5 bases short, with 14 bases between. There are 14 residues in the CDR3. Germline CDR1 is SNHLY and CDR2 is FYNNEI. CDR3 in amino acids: CASSGRSGHYGYTF. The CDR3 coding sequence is TGTGCCAGCAGTGGGCGTTCAGGGCATTATGGCTACACCTTC.

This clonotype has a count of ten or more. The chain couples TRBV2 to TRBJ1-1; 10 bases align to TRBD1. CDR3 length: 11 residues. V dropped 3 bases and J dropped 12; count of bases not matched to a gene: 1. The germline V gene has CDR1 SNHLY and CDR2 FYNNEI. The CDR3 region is CASSETGGPFF. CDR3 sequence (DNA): TGTGCCAGCAGTGAGACAGGGGGCCCTTTCTTT.